This T cell receptor beta chain derives from a study of blood T cell repertoires in COVID-19. Participants were placed into cohorts based on the clinical history they reported. This clone occurred once. Measured with immunoSEQ multiplex PCR; TCRdb has only the in-frame clones, and not every one. The table records around 300,000 clones, 89% of them present only once. The CDR3 is made up of 16 amino acids. Trimming took off 0 bases at V and 0 bases at J, with 12 bases between the two ends. From germline, CDR1 is WNHNN and CDR2 SYGVQD (reference sequence). This TCR was sampled from an older woman who had recovered from COVID-19. Sequenced material: PBMCs or T cells enriched from blood (not recorded which). The V and J genes are TRBV10-1 and TRBJ2-7; D might be TRBD1 (6 bases). The CDR3 coding sequence is TGCGCCAGCAGTGAGTCGGGAAAGGGGGACTCCTACGAGCAGTACTTC. Protein: CASSESGKGDSYEQYF.